Listed below are T cell receptor beta chains from one sample, sequenced in a study of T cell changes during pregnancy in multiple sclerosis. The method was immunoSEQ multiplex PCR; TCRdb's version includes in-frame clones alone and lacks a portion of them. The sample has roughly 75,000 clones; roughly 92% are singletons. Sequences were derived from peripheral blood, sampled in the third trimester of pregnancy. The receptor set was obtained from a female donor in good health, enrolled as a control in a pregnancy study. CDR3s include the opening cysteine and the closing phenylalanine or tryptophan. The D gene is left open where the match is weak. Part of the rows lack a size; the others show once, few, many or a class for expanded clones.

TRBJ1-1	TRBD1	TRBV10-3	once	CAISPGGSDTEAFF	TGTGCCATCAGCCCAGGGGGTTCGGACACTGAAGCTTTCTTT
TRBJ2-5	.	TRBV28	.	CASSLEETQYF	TGTGCCAGCAGTTTGGAGGAGACCCAGTACTTC
TRBJ1-1	.	TRBV19	once	CASSIRGEMNTEAFF	TGTGCCAGTAGTATCCGGGGGGAAATGAACACTGAAGCTTTCTTT
TRBJ1-1	.	TRBV9	.	CASSVGSGRMNTEAFF	TGTGCCAGCAGCGTAGGCAGCGGCCGTATGAACACTGAAGCTTTCTTT
TRBJ2-7	TRBD2	TRBV28	once	CASTVGGVYEQYF	TGTGCCAGCACCGTGGGGGGGGTTTACGAGCAGTACTTC
TRBJ2-5	TRBD2	TRBV19	.	CASRLTSGGGPQYF	TGTGCCAGCCGTTTGACAAGCGGGGGGGGGCCCCAGTACTTC
TRBJ2-1	.	TRBV7-2	.	CASSPPGSSYNEQFF	TGTGCCAGCAGCCCCCCCGGGAGCTCCTACAATGAGCAGTTCTTC
TRBJ2-7	.	TRBV5-4	.	CASAWGPGDYEQYF	TGTGCCAGCGCATGGGGCCCAGGGGACTACGAGCAGTACTTC
TRBJ1-4	.	TRBV25-1	.	CASQGHLREKLFF	TGTGCCAGCCAGGGGCACTTGAGGGAAAAACTGTTTTTT
TRBJ2-1	TRBD1	TRBV2	.	CASSDLAGTGQFF	TGTGCCAGCAGTGATCTCGCCGGGACAGGGCAGTTCTTC
TRBJ1-1	.	TRBV20-1	.	CSAGLHGAFF	TGCAGTGCTGGACTACACGGAGCTTTCTTT
TRBJ1-2	.	TRBV19	.	CASSIGGLGYTF	TGTGCCAGTAGTATCGGTGGTTTGGGCTACACCTTC
TRBJ1-2	.	TRBV18	once	CASSPDRNYGYTF	TGTGCCAGCTCACCTGACAGGAACTATGGCTACACCTTC
TRBJ1-1	.	TRBV29-1	.	CSVATWGGVGGTEAFF	TGCAGCGTTGCTACATGGGGCGGTGTCGGTGGCACTGAAGCTTTCTTT
TRBJ1-1	TRBD1	TRBV27	.	CASSFRDRDTEAFF	TGTGCCAGCAGTTTCCGGGACAGGGACACTGAAGCTTTCTTT
TRBJ2-2	TRBD1	TRBV6-4	.	CASRGTDTGELFF	TGTGCCAGCAGAGGGACAGACACCGGGGAGCTGTTTTTT
TRBJ1-1	.	TRBV27	.	CASSLLEGTEAFF	TGTGCCAGCAGTTTATTGGAGGGCACTGAAGCTTTCTTT
TRBJ2-7	.	TRBV5-4	.	CASSYLPGVSEQYF	TGTGCCAGCAGCTATCTCCCGGGGGTAAGCGAGCAGTACTTC
TRBJ1-2	.	TRBV28	few	CASSWPGDYGYTF	TGTGCCAGCAGTTGGCCAGGGGACTATGGCTACACCTTC
TRBJ2-7	TRBD1	TRBV5-6	.	CASSMVGGPYEQYF	TGTGCCAGCAGCATGGTAGGGGGCCCTTACGAGCAGTACTTC
TRBJ1-2	.	TRBV7-2	.	CASSLAGGWYGYTF	TGTGCCAGCAGCTTAGCTGGGGGCTGGTATGGCTACACCTTC
TRBJ2-3	.	TRBV10-3	.	CAIQAGEQDTDTQYF	TGTGCCATTCAGGCCGGCGAACAGGACACAGATACGCAGTATTTT
TRBJ1-6	.	TRBV6-1	once	CASSPGEYNSPLHF	TGTGCCAGCAGTCCGGGAGAATATAATTCACCCCTCCACTTT
TRBJ2-7	.	TRBV5-6	.	CASSTHRSFTSYEQYF	TGTGCCAGCAGCACCCACAGGAGCTTTACTTCCTACGAGCAGTACTTC
TRBJ1-2	.	TRBV5-1	.	CASSLALEGANYGYTF	TGCGCCAGCAGCTTGGCCCTGGAGGGAGCTAACTATGGCTACACCTTC
TRBJ2-1	TRBD2	TRBV10-2	.	CASRGLEIYNEQFF	TGCGCCAGCAGGGGACTAGAAATATACAATGAGCAGTTCTTC
TRBJ2-7	TRBD1	TRBV29-1	.	CSVGGQGAHEQYF	TGCAGCGTTGGGGGACAGGGGGCCCACGAGCAGTACTTC
TRBJ2-3	TRBD1	TRBV5-1	once	CASTTGGTDTQYF	TGCGCCAGCACTACAGGGGGAACAGATACGCAGTATTTT
TRBJ2-1	.	TRBV7-2	.	CASSLSGGSSYNEQFF	TGTGCCAGCAGCCTCTCGGGTGGGAGCTCCTACAATGAGCAGTTCTTC
TRBJ2-7	TRBD2	TRBV4-2	.	CASSQVTSGPYEQYF	TGTGCCAGCAGCCAAGTAACTAGCGGCCCCTACGAGCAGTACTTC
TRBJ1-1	.	TRBV6-5	.	CASRWLLGVNTEAFF	TGTGCCAGCAGGTGGCTCCTAGGCGTGAACACTGAAGCTTTCTTT
TRBJ2-7	.	TRBV6-1	.	CASSEFVDGLRGQYF	TGTGCCAGCAGTGAATTCGTAGACGGATTACGAGGGCAGTACTTC
TRBJ1-3	.	TRBV18	.	CASSPQGENTIYF	TGTGCCAGCTCACCGCAAGGGGAAAACACCATATATTTT
TRBJ2-3	TRBD2	TRBV7-3	.	CASSLLAGADTQYF	TGTGCCAGCAGCTTACTAGCGGGAGCAGATACGCAGTATTTT
TRBJ2-3	.	TRBV28	.	CASSLARRLGDTQYF	TGTGCCAGCAGTTTAGCAAGGAGGTTAGGGGATACGCAGTATTTT
TRBJ1-2	.	TRBV5-1	.	CASSLRTGHPPGYTF	TGCGCCAGCAGCTTGCGTACGGGACACCCTCCTGGCTACACCTTC
TRBJ2-7	TRBD1	TRBV7-9	.	CASRTDRGDEQYF	TGTGCCAGCAGGACGGACAGGGGGGACGAGCAGTACTTC
TRBJ1-2	.	TRBV29-1	.	CSGSSRGGYTF	TGCAGCGGTTCGAGCAGGGGTGGCTACACCTTC
TRBJ2-7	.	TRBV7-9	.	CASSVGQQLSYEQYF	TGTGCCAGCAGCGTAGGACAGCAGCTCTCCTACGAGCAGTACTTC
TRBJ2-3	TRBD2	TRBV5-1	.	CASSFAGGRGDTQYF	TGCGCCAGCAGCTTCGCGGGAGGGCGCGGAGATACGCAGTATTTT
TRBJ2-1	.	TRBV11-2	.	CASSLTTGIGKQFF	TGTGCCAGCAGCTTAACAACAGGGATTGGTAAGCAGTTCTTC
TRBJ1-2	.	TRBV4-1	.	CASSQDQARGYDGYTF	TGCGCCAGCAGCCAAGATCAAGCCCGGGGGTATGATGGCTACACCTTC
TRBJ1-5	TRBD1	TRBV28	once	CASSSNYRDRGHQPQHF	TGTGCCAGCAGTTCGAATTACCGGGACAGGGGGCATCAGCCCCAGCATTTT